The 5 T cell receptor beta chains below come from one sample, sequenced in a study of shared clonotypes between healthy human individuals. Assay: immunoSEQ multiplex PCR; the TCRdb copy retains only in-frame clones and omits some. The data hold approximately 2.4 million clones, with 90% to 97% observed a single time. The sample consisted of naive CD4+ T cells sorted from blood. Subset given: CD45RA+ positively selected. These receptors originate from a man between 18 and 35 years old in good health.

The genes are TRBV4-1 and TRBJ1-3; TRBD1 matches 8 bases. The ends lost 1 base at V and 4 bases at J; junction bases unmatched: 6. Germline CDR1 and CDR2: MGHRA and YSYEKL. There are 16 residues in the CDR3. CDR3 region: CASSQAPTGVGNTIYF. The CDR3 region has the DNA TGCGCCAGCAGCCAAGCCCCGACAGGGGTCGGAAACACCATATATTTT.

The V call is TRBV30, the J call TRBJ1-4; D possibly corresponds to TRBD1 (6 bases). The CDR3 has 15 amino acids. The germline V gene encodes CDR1 GTSNPN and CDR2 SVGIG (reference sequence). The V gene lost 2 bases and the J gene lost 6 bases, with 16 bases spanning the gap. CDR3 in amino acids: CAWSIGRGYYEKLFF. The DNA for the CDR3 is TGTGCCTGGAGTATCGGCAGGGGATACTATGAAAAACTGTTTTTT.

In regard to this clone: The same CDR3 also results from other DNA sequences found in this sample. The J gene is TRBJ2-3, the V gene TRBV30; D uncertain. This CDR3 is built from 11 residues. Trimming cost V 4 bases and J 2 bases, with 4 bases left between them. CDR1 is GTSNPN and CDR2 is SVGIG in the germline V gene (reference sequence). This CDR3 reads CAWTITDTQYF. As DNA, the CDR3 is TGTGCCTGGACTATCACAGATACGCAGTATTTT. The whole variable domain, remainder taken from reference TRBV30 and TRBJ2-3, is SQTIHQWPATLVQPVGSPLSLECTVEGTSNPNLYWYRQAAGRGLQLLFYSVGIGQISSEVPQNLSASRPQDRQFILSSKKLLLSDSGFYLCAWTITDTQYFGPGTRLTVL.

The chain joins TRBV28 to TRBJ2-7; 8 positions agree with TRBD2. CDR1 is MDHEN and CDR2 is SYDVKM in the germline V gene. The junction had 9 bases not matched to a gene; V was cut back by 3 bases and J by 5 bases. This CDR3 has 15 amino acids. The CDR3 DNA follows: TGTGCCAGCAGTTTGGCGGGAGGATTGAGAAACGAGCAGTACTTC. Residues: CASSLAGGLRNEQYF.

The genes are TRBV4-1 and TRBJ2-7, with 11 bases identical to TRBD1. In germline, CDR1 is MGHRA, CDR2 YSYEKL. V gave up 4 bases and J gave up 6 bases; unmatched junction bases: 8. The length of the CDR3 is 15 residues. The CDR3 loop is CASSLGQGGFGEQYF. CDR3 bases: TGCGCCAGCAGCCTGGGACAGGGGGGCTTCGGCGAGCAGTACTTC.